Each of the 27 T cell receptor beta chains below was sequenced from the same sample in a study of cytotoxic CD8 clonotypes in ibrutinib-treated CLL. The data were produced by immunoSEQ multiplex PCR, yet TCRdb's version contains in-frame clones alone and is incomplete. This sample has about 39,000 clones, with 68% found just once. Sequencing used PBMCs, obtained at disease progression, from a patient treated with ibrutinib. These receptors were collected from a human donor with chronic lymphocytic leukemia.

This sequence joins TRBV19 and TRBJ2-3, with 10 nucleotides matching TRBD2. The CDR3 covers 17 residues. CDR1 is LNHDA and CDR2 is SQIVND in the germline V gene (reference sequence). With 3 bases clipped from V and 2 bases from J, the junction kept 8 bases outside the gene matches. This CDR3 reads CASSIGPSGRTTDTQYF. In DNA form, the CDR3 reads TGTGCCAGTAGTATCGGCCCTAGCGGGAGAACCACAGATACGCAGTATTTT.

The gene calls are TRBV7-3 and TRBJ2-3, with D perhaps matching TRBD2 (5 bases). Germline assignment: CDR1 SGHTA and CDR2 FQGTGA. The CDR3 has 12 residues. V was trimmed by 5 bases and J by 6 bases, leaving 9 bases between them. CDR3 sequence: CASSMSGDTQYF. The CDR3 DNA reads TGTGCCAGCAGCATGTCGGGGGATACGCAGTATTTT.

This chain connects TRBV5-1 to TRBJ2-7; no clear D gene. CDR1 is SGHRS, CDR2 YFSETQ, per germline. V was trimmed by 4 bases and J by 6 bases, leaving 11 bases between them. This CDR3 contains 12 residues. The CDR3 protein is CASSPTTGEQYF. The CDR3 DNA sequence: TGCGCCAGCAGCCCAACCACGGGCGAGCAGTACTTC. Full variable domain (missing parts from reference TRBV5-1 and TRBJ2-7): KAGVTQTPRYLIKTRGQQVTLSCSPISGHRSVSWYQQTPGQGLQFLFEYFSETQRNKGNFPGRFSGRQFSNSRSEMNVSTLELGDSALYLCASSPTTGEQYFGPGTRLTVT.

The chain employs TRBV7-2 and TRBJ1-5; 9 nucleotides match TRBD1. This CDR3 has 15 residues. J gave up 4 bases and V 3 bases, and 4 bases lay outside the gene matches. The germline V gene encodes CDR1 SGHTA and CDR2 FQGNSA. In DNA form, the CDR3 reads TGTGCCAGCAGCTTGGGACAGGGAGAAAATCAGCCCCAGCATTTT. Residues: CASSLGQGENQPQHF.

The chain couples TRBV12-5 to TRBJ1-3; D gene ambiguous. The CDR3 sequence is 13 residues long. V was clipped by 11 bases and J by 0 bases, with 11 bases between them. Looked up from germline, CDR1 is LGHNT and CDR2 is FRNRAP. The CDR3 DNA reads TGTGCTTGCAAACTCAGCTCTGGAAACACCATATATTTT. Its translation: CACKLSSGNTIYF.

This clone was seen only a few times. This chain joins TRBV2 and TRBJ1-2, with D perhaps matching TRBD1 (5 bases). CDR1 and CDR2 (germline): SNHLY, FYNNEI. The CDR3 is 14 residues long. Trimming removed 5 bases at V and 5 bases at J, with 15 bases between. CDR3 DNA: TGTGCCAGCAGTCGTAGGGGATTTGGTTATGGCTACACCTTC. It encodes CASSRRGFGYGYTF.

The gene calls are TRBV29-1 and TRBJ2-3; D not certain. CDR3 length: 13 residues. CDR1 is SQVTM, CDR2 ANQGSEA, per germline. Trimming removed 2 bases from V and 1 base from J, with 7 bases in between. CDR3 nucleotide sequence: TGCAGCGTTGAATTGATTGGCACAGATACGCAGTATTTT. It yields the protein CSVELIGTDTQYF.

V is TRBV7-8 and J is TRBJ1-4; D possibly corresponds to TRBD1 (5 bases). Germline CDR1 SGHVS, CDR2 FQNEAQ. V was cut by 3 bases and J by 0 bases, with 11 bases left in between. The CDR3 contains 16 residues. CDR3: CASSLAGGATNEKLFF. For the CDR3, the DNA is TGTGCCAGCAGCTTGGCCGGGGGTGCAACTAATGAAAAACTGTTTTTT. Using reference TRBV7-8 and TRBJ1-4 for the parts outside the CDR3, the full variable domain is GAGVSQSPRYKVAKRGQDVALRCDPISGHVSLFWYQQALGQGPEFLTYFQNEAQLDKSGLPSDRFFAERPEGSVSTLKIQRTQQEDSAVYLCASSLAGGATNEKLFFGSGTQLSVL.

V is TRBV19 and J is TRBJ1-3; D call uncertain. Germline V gene sequence: CDR1 LNHDA, CDR2 SQIVND (reference sequence). This CDR3 region has 14 residues. Trimming cost V 7 bases and J 0 bases, with 10 bases left between them. As DNA, the CDR3 is TGTGCCAGTAAAAGGGCCGCCTCTGGAAACACCATATATTTT. Protein: CASKRAASGNTIYF.

J is TRBJ2-7 and V is TRBV5-4; unclear D gene. Deletions cut 2 bases from V and 6 bases from J, with 15 bases between. The CDR3 runs 14 residues. CDR1 and CDR2 from the germline V gene are SGHNT and YYREEE (reference sequence). The CDR3 protein is CASSLISEESEQYF. CDR3 sequence (DNA): TGTGCCAGCAGCTTAATCTCTGAGGAGTCCGAGCAGTACTTC.

The V call is TRBV30, the J call TRBJ2-2; D perhaps matches TRBD1 (6 bases). Deletions cut 1 base from V and 4 bases from J, with 22 bases between. Germline V gene sequence: CDR1 GTSNPN, CDR2 SVGIG (reference sequence). The CDR3 runs to 18 residues. The CDR3 DNA sequence: TGTGCCTGGAGTGATTTCCCCGCGACAGGACCGTTCACCGGGGAGCTGTTTTTT. Translation gives CAWSDFPATGPFTGELFF.

In its sample, this clone was seen a few times. The genes are TRBV5-6 and TRBJ1-1, with unresolved D. Per germline, CDR1 SGHDT and CDR2 YYEEEE. The CDR3 has 15 amino acids. V was trimmed by 2 bases and J by 4 bases, leaving 15 bases between them. CDR3 amino acids: CASSFSPGSVTEAFF. CDR3 sequence (DNA): TGTGCCAGCAGCTTTTCACCGGGGTCGGTCACTGAAGCTTTCTTT.

The rearrangement joins TRBV19 to TRBJ1-1, with D possibly being TRBD1 (5 bases). This CDR3 contains 14 residues. Germline V CDR1 and CDR2: LNHDA, SQIVND (reference sequence). V was cut by 5 bases and J by 1 base, with 11 bases left in between. CDR3 loop: CASSPGTENTEAFF. The CDR3 DNA reads as TGTGCCAGTAGTCCCGGGACGGAGAACACTGAAGCTTTCTTT.

CDR3 amino acids: CASSQEARPNTEAFF. In DNA, the CDR3 is TGCGCCAGCAGCCAAGAGGCCAGGCCTAACACTGAAGCTTTCTTT. This chain links TRBV4-3 with TRBJ1-1, with D unclear. Trimming pared 0 bases from V and 2 bases from J, leaving 10 bases between. The germline CDR1 and CDR2 sequences are LGHNA and YSLEER. This CDR3 has 15 residues.

The CDR3 nucleotides are TGTGCCAGCAGCTTCGACAGGGACACTGAAGCTTTCTTT. It is translated as CASSFDRDTEAFF. The chain joins TRBV5-8 to TRBJ1-1, with 7 bases fitting TRBD1. The J segment lost 3 bases and the V segment lost 2 bases, leaving 1 base of the junction unmatched. The CDR3 loop spans 13 amino acids. Germline-derived CDR1 and CDR2 are SGHTS and YDEGEE.

This clone was seen a few times. The chain is built from TRBV7-8 and TRBJ2-1; D is ambiguous. CDR1 is SGHVS and CDR2 is FQNEAQ in the germline V gene. CDR3 length equals 16 residues. V was trimmed by 3 bases and J by 3 bases, leaving 15 bases between them. This chain's CDR3 is CASSFTAWVGYNEQFF. The CDR3 bases are TGTGCCAGCAGCTTTACAGCCTGGGTCGGCTACAATGAGCAGTTCTTC.

The rearrangement uses TRBV27 and TRBJ1-5; 7 positions agree with TRBD1. This CDR3 contains 15 residues. Germline V gene data show CDR1 as MNHEY and CDR2 as SMNVEV (reference sequence). J was trimmed by 7 bases and V by 1 base; bases with no gene match: 7. CDR3 bases: TGTGCCAGCAGTTTATTTTACAGGGGAGGCCAGCCCCAGCATTTT. Its protein product is CASSLFYRGGQPQHF.

This clone appeared a few times. The rearrangement joins TRBV6-1 to TRBJ2-2, with 8 bases fitting TRBD1. J lost 7 bases, V lost 1 base, and 8 bases had no gene match. In germline, CDR1 is MNHNS, CDR2 SASEGT. The CDR3 spans 16 residues. This CDR3 is CASSEVGQGIGGELFF. CDR3 bases: TGTGCCAGCAGTGAAGTCGGACAGGGTATAGGCGGGGAGCTGTTTTTT.

The V call is TRBV28, the J call TRBJ2-7; TRBD2 aligns across 9 bases. CDR1 and CDR2 (germline): MDHEN, SYDVKM. The trim removed 1 base at V and 2 bases at J, leaving 3 bases unmatched. The CDR3 loop spans 15 amino acids. CDR3: CASSLSLAGPYEQYF. The CDR3 DNA follows: TGTGCCAGCAGTTTATCACTAGCGGGCCCCTACGAGCAGTACTTC.

A single count supports this clone. The J gene is TRBJ2-3, the V gene TRBV5-1; D gene uncertain. The V and J ends lost 5 bases and 4 bases respectively, with 14 bases between them. This CDR3 has 14 amino acids. Per the germline V gene, CDR1 is SGHRS and CDR2 is YFSETQ. The CDR3, as DNA: TGCGCCAGCAGTCCCGCCGAAGGAGCAGATACGCAGTATTTT. It codes for CASSPAEGADTQYF.

This clone occurred a few times. V gene TRBV11-3 combines with J gene TRBJ2-1, with D maybe TRBD2 (5 bases). Per the germline V gene, CDR1 is SGHNT and CDR2 is YENEEA. Trimming cost V 3 bases and J 6 bases, with 15 bases left between them. The CDR3 contains 15 residues. CDR3 nucleotides: TGTGCCAGCAGCTTTGGGTCTAGTGAGGGCAATGAGCAGTTCTTC. This codes for CASSFGSSEGNEQFF. Complete variable domain (other parts from reference TRBV11-3 and TRBJ2-1): EAGVVQSPRYKIIEKKQPVAFWCNPISGHNTLYWYLQNLGQGPELLIRYENEEAVDDSQLPKDRFSAERLKGVDSTLKIQPAELGDSAVYLCASSFGSSEGNEQFFGPGTRLTVL.

V and J are TRBV28 and TRBJ1-5, with 8 bases lining up with TRBD1. There are 15 residues in the CDR3. The V gene end was trimmed by 6 bases and the J gene end by 4 bases; junction bases not matched to a gene: 8. Germline CDR1 MDHEN, CDR2 SYDVKM. The CDR3 reads CASRGGRGRNQPQHF. CDR3 nucleotides: TGTGCCAGCAGAGGGGGCAGGGGGCGAAATCAGCCCCAGCATTTT.

This clone turned up a few times. The genes are TRBV25-1 and TRBJ1-4; TRBD1 matches at 7 bases. V dropped 0 bases and J dropped 11; count of bases not matched to a gene: 15. The CDR3 contains 17 residues. CDR1 is MGHDK and CDR2 is SYGVNS in the germline V gene. CDR3 amino acids: CASSEYQTGRVFGKLFF. The CDR3 bases are TGTGCCAGCAGTGAATACCAGACAGGGAGGGTTTTTGGGAAACTGTTTTTT.

As DNA, the CDR3 is TGTGCCATCAGGCCTCGGGACAGCTACGAGCAGTACTTC. It codes for CAIRPRDSYEQYF. The gene calls are TRBV10-3 and TRBJ2-7; 7 bases align to TRBD1. Germline V lookup: CDR1 ENHRY, CDR2 SYGVKD. CDR3 length: 13 residues. Germline trimming cut 6 bases from V and 3 bases from J; bases unmatched to any gene: 5.

This chain links TRBV29-1 with TRBJ1-5; no definite D call. Germline lookup yields CDR1 SQVTM and CDR2 ANQGSEA. V was clipped by 4 bases and J by 4 bases, with 14 bases between them. The CDR3 has 14 residues. The CDR3: CSVAQGLGNQPQHF. In DNA form, the CDR3 reads TGCAGCGTTGCCCAAGGGCTTGGGAATCAGCCCCAGCATTTT.

The chain uses TRBV28 and TRBJ2-7; TRBD2 is a possible D gene (5 bases). Trimming cost V 6 bases and J 3 bases, with 15 bases left between them. In germline, CDR1 is MDHEN, CDR2 SYDVKM. This CDR3 is 14 amino acids long. CDR3 residues: CASRGWPRDYEQYF. The DNA of the CDR3 is TGTGCCAGCAGGGGGTGGCCCCGGGACTACGAGCAGTACTTC. The full variable domain, its missing parts supplied by reference TRBV28 and TRBJ2-7, is DVKVTQSSRYLVKRTGEKVFLECVQDMDHENMFWYRQDPGLGLRLIYFSYDVKMKEKGDIPEGYSVSREKKERFSLILESASTNQTSMYLCASRGWPRDYEQYFGPGTRLTVT.

This sequence joins TRBV29-1 and TRBJ2-1; TRBD2 aligns across 8 bases. V trimming: 7 bases; J trimming: 0 bases; junction bases outside the gene matches: 5. The germline V gene has CDR1 SQVTM and CDR2 ANQGSEA. The CDR3 loop spans 14 amino acids. CDR3 in DNA: TGCAGCGCCCCGGGGACTAGCTCCTACAATGAGCAGTTCTTC. This translates into CSAPGTSSYNEQFF.